This T cell receptor beta chain was recovered during a study of early stage breast cancer tumors. Study summary: Samples were sequenced at 7.5 to 10-fold average coverage. Study-wide findings and caveats: Most shared enriched TCRB sequences were commonly generated ones.

Note on this clone: Its antigen remains unidentified.

Each sample had two DNA replicates, about 0.5 ug blood or around 1.6 ug tissue. Here immunoSEQ multiplex PCR was the method, and the copy in TCRdb shows in-frame clones only, minus some. Here the sample spans about 29,000 clones, just under 85% being singletons. Trimming stripped 6 bases from V and 4 bases from J, with 19 bases between. The germline gives CDR1 MDHEN, CDR2 SYDVKM. This CDR3 has 16 residues. Sequencing was performed on blood. This TCR came from a person aged 45-60 years with breast cancer. The V gene is TRBV28, the J gene TRBJ1-5; perhaps TRBD1 as D (6 bases). CDR3: CASRTLIGQLNQPQHF. The CDR3 nucleotides read TGTGCCAGCAGGACTCTCATCGGACAGTTAAATCAGCCCCAGCATTTT. Looking up the rest from reference TRBV28 and TRBJ1-5 gives the full variable domain: DVKVTQSSRYLVKRTGEKVFLECVQDMDHENMFWYRQDPGLGLRLIYFSYDVKMKEKGDIPEGYSVSREKKERFSLILESASTNQTSMYLCASRTLIGQLNQPQHFGDGTRLSIL.